In this sample, the clone carrying this TCR beta chain turned up many times. This record belongs to a study of spatial heterogeneity in lung cancer. TCRdb fed the 5' RACE reads into MiXCR, producing one record per CDR3 protein. The table shows tens of thousands of distinct CDR3 sequences, with around 9.3% occurring only once. Germline CDR1 and CDR2: SGHVS and FQNEAQ. This CDR3 comprises 14 residues. Trimming stripped 1 base from V and 7 bases from J, with 10 bases between. The sample's time point: blood at routine non-recurrence follow-up after resection. Whole RNA, isolated from tumor, nontumor lung or frozen PBMC, was sequenced without prior sorting.

This receptor was taken from a female donor with early-stage non-small cell lung cancer. V gene TRBV7-8 combines with J gene TRBJ1-4, with D uncertain. The sequenced sample was PBMCs, obtained at follow-up. CDR3 amino acids: CASSLVGVGEKLFF. The CDR3 nucleotides are TGTGCCAGCAGCTTAGTGGGCGTAGGTGAAAAACTGTTTTTT.